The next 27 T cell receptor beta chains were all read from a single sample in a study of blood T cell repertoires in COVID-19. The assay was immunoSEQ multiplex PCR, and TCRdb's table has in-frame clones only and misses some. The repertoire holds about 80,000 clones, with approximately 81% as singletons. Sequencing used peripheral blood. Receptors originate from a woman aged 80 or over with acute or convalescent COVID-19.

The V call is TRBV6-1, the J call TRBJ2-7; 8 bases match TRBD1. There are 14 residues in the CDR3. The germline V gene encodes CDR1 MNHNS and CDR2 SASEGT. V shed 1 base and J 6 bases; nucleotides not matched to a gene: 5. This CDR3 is CASSEGPGGAEQYF. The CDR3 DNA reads TGTGCCAGCAGTGAAGGGCCAGGGGGCGCCGAGCAGTACTTC.

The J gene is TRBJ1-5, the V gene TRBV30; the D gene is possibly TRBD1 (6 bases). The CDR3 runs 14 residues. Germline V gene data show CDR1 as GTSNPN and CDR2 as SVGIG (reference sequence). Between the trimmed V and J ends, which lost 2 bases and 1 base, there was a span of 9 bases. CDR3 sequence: CAWSTGNSNQPQHF. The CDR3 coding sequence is TGTGCCTGGAGTACAGGGAACAGCAATCAGCCCCAGCATTTT.

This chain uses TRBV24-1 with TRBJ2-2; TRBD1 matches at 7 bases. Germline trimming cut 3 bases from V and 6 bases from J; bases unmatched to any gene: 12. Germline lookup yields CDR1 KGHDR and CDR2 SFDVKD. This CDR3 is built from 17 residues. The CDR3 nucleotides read TGTGCCACCAGTGATCCCGGGACAGCCCGACAGTCCGGGGAGCTGTTTTTT. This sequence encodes CATSDPGTARQSGELFF.

CDR3 in amino acids: CTSSQAPQGPANYGYTF. CDR3 in DNA: TGCACCAGCAGCCAAGCCCCCCAGGGGCCTGCTAACTATGGCTACACCTTC. The chain couples TRBV1 to TRBJ1-2; the DNA was not compared with TRBD1, the D call given in the table. TRBV1 represents a pseudogene. The CDR3 is 17 residues long.

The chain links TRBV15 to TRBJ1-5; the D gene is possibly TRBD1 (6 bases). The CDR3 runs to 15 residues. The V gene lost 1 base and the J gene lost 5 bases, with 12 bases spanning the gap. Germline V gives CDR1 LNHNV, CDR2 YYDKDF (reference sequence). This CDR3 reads CATSRAADSDQPQHF. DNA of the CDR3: TGTGCCACCAGCAGAGCCGCGGACAGCGATCAGCCCCAGCATTTT.

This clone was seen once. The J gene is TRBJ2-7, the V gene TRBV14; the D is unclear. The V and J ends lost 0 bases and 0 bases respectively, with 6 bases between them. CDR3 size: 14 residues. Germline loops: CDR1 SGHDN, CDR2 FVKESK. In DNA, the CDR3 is TGTGCCAGCAGCCAAGACAACTTCTCCTACGAGCAGTACTTC. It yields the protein CASSQDNFSYEQYF.

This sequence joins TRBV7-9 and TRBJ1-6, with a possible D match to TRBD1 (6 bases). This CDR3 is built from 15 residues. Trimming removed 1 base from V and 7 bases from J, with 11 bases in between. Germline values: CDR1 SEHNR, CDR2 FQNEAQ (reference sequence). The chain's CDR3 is CASSLETGVNSPLHF. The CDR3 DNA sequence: TGTGCCAGCAGCTTAGAGACAGGAGTAAATTCACCCCTCCACTTT.

The CDR3 DNA reads as TGTGCCAGCAGCCGACACAACATAGACACTGAAGCTTTCTTT. Translating it yields CASSRHNIDTEAFF. V and J are TRBV3-1 (or the pseudogene TRBV3-2) and TRBJ1-1; D gene uncertain. The V end was cut by 4 bases, the J end by 3 bases, with 12 bases between. Germline V CDR1 and CDR2: LGHDT, YNNKEL (reference sequence). The CDR3 runs to 14 residues.

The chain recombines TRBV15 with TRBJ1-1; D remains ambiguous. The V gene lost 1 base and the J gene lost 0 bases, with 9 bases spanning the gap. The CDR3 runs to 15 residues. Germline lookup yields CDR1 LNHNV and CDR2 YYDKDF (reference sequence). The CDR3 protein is CATSRGRVVNTEAFF. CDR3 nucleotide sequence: TGTGCCACCAGCAGAGGGAGGGTGGTGAACACTGAAGCTTTCTTT.

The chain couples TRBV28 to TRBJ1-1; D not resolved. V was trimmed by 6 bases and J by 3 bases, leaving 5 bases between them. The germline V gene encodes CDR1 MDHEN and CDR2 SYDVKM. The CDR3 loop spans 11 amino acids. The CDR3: CASSLDTEAFF. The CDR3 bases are TGTGCCAGCAGCCTCGACACTGAAGCTTTCTTT.

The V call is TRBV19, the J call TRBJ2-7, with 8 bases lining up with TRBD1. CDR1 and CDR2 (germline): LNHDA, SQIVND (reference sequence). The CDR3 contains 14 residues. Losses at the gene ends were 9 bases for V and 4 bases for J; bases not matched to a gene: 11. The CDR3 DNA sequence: TGTGCCAGCTCTGACAGGGGAGGTTTTTACGAGCAGTACTTC. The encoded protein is CASSDRGGFYEQYF.

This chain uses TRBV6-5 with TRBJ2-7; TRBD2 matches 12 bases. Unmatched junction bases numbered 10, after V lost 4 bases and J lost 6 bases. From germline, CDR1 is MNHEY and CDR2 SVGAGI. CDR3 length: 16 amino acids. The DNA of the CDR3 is TGTGCCAGCAGTTCTCTAGCGGGGGGGCCCCTGGGCGAGCAGTACTTC. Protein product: CASSSLAGGPLGEQYF.

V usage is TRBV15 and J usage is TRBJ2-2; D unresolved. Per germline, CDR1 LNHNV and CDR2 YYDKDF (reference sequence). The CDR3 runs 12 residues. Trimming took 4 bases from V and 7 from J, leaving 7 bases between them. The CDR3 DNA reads TGTGCCACCAGCATCCCCAGCGGGGAGCTGTTTTTT. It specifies CATSIPSGELFF.

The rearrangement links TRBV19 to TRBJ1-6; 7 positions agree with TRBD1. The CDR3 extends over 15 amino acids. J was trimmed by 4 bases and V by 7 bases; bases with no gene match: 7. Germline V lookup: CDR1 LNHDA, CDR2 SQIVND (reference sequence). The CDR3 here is CASTGDSLYNSPLHF. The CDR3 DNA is TGTGCCAGTACTGGGGACAGTCTATATAATTCACCCCTCCACTTT. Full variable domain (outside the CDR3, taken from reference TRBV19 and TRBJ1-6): DGGITQSPKYLFRKEGQNVTLSCEQNLNHDAMYWYRQDPGQGLRLIYYSQIVNDFQKGDIAEGYSVSREKKESFPLTVTSAQKNPTAFYLCASTGDSLYNSPLHFGNGTRLTVT.

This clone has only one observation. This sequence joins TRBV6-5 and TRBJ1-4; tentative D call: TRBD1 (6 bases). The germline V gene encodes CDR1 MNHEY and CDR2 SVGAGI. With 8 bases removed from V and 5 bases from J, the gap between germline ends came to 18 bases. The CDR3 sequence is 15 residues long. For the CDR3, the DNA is TGTGCCAGCTCAGAAACAGGGACGGGGAATGAAAAACTGTTTTTT. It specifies CASSETGTGNEKLFF.

For the CDR3, the DNA is TGCGCCAGCAGCTTGGGAGGTTTGGTCATGAACACTGAAGCTTTCTTT. Protein: CASSLGGLVMNTEAFF. The chain joins TRBV5-1 to TRBJ1-1; D is ambiguous. V was trimmed by 0 bases and J by 0 bases, leaving 12 bases between them. CDR3 length equals 16 residues. The germline V gene has CDR1 SGHRS and CDR2 YFSETQ.

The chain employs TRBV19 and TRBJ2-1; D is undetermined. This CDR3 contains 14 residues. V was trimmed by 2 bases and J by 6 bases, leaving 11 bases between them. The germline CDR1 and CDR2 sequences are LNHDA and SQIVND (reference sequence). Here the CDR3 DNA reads TGTGCCAGTAGTATAATGTCCACATCCAATGAGCAGTTCTTC. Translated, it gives CASSIMSTSNEQFF.

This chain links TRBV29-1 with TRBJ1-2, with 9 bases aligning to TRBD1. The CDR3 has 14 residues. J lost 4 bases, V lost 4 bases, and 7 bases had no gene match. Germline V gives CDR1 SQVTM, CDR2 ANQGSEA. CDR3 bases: TGCAGCGTTGGGGGGGGACAGGGACCCTATGGCTACACCTTC. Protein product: CSVGGGQGPYGYTF.

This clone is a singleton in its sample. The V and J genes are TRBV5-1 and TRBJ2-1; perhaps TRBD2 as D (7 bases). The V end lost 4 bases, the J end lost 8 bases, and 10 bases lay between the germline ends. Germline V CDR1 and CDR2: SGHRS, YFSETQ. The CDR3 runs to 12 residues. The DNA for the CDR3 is TGCGCCAGCAGCAGGGAGGGGGATGAGCAGTTCTTC. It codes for CASSREGDEQFF.

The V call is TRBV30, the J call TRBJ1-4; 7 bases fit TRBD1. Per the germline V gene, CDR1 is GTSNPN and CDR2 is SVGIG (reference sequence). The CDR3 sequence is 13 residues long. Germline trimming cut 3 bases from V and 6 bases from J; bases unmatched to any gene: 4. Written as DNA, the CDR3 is TGTGCCTGGAGGGACAGGCCGGATGAAAAACTGTTTTTT. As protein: CAWRDRPDEKLFF.

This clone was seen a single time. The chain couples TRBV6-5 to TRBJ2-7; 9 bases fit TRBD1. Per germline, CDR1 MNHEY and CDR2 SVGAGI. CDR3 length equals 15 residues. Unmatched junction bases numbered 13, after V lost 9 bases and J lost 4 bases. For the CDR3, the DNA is TGTGCCAGTAAGAGGGACAGGGAGGTAGGGTACGAGCAGTACTTC. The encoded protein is CASKRDREVGYEQYF.

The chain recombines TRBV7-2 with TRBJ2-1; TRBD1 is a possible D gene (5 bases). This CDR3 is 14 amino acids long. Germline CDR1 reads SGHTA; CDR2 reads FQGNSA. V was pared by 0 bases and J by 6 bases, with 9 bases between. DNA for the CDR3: TGTGCCAGCAGCTTAGCGTCAGGGCCCAATGAGCAGTTCTTC. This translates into CASSLASGPNEQFF.

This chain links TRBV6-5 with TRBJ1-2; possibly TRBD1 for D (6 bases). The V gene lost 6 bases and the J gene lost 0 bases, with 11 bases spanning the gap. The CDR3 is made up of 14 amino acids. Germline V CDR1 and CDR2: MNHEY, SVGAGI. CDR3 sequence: CASRSQGSNYGYTF. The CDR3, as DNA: TGTGCCAGCAGGTCCCAGGGGTCTAACTATGGCTACACCTTC.

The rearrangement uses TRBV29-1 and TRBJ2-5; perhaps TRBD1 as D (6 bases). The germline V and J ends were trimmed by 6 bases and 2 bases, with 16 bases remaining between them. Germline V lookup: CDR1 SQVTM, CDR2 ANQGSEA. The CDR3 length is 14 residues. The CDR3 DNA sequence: TGCAGCGTCACAAGGGGACAACTTCAAGAGACCCAGTACTTC. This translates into CSVTRGQLQETQYF.

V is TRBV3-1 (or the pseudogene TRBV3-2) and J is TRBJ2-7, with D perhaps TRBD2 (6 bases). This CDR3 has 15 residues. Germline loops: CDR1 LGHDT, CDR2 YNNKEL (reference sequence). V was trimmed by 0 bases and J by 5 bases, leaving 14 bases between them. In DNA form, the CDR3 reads TGTGCCAGCAGCCAAGAGCTAGGAGGGACCAACGAGCAGTACTTC. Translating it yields CASSQELGGTNEQYF.

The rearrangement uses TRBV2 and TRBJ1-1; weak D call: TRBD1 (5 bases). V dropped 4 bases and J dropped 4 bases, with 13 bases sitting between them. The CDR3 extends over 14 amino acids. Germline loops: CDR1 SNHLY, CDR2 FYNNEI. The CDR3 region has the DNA TGTGCCAGCAGTGCGACAGAGGGAGGCACTGAAGCTTTCTTT. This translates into CASSATEGGTEAFF.

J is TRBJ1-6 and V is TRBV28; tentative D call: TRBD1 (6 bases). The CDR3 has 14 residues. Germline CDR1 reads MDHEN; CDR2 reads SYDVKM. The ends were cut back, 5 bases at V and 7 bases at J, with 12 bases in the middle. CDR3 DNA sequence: TGTGCCAGCAGTGCCGGACAGTTAAATTCACCCCTCCACTTT. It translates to CASSAGQLNSPLHF. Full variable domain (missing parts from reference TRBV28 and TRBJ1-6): DVKVTQSSRYLVKRTGEKVFLECVQDMDHENMFWYRQDPGLGLRLIYFSYDVKMKEKGDIPEGYSVSREKKERFSLILESASTNQTSMYLCASSAGQLNSPLHFGNGTRLTVT.